These 31 T cell receptor beta chains were sequenced from one sample in a study of T cell responses to AZD1222 COVID-19 vaccine. Here immunoSEQ multiplex PCR was the method, and the copy in TCRdb shows in-frame clones only, minus some. The sample yields under 170,000 clones, 75% to 95% seen once. The specimen was peripheral blood, collected 28 days after the second AZD1222 dose. These TCRs come from an adult who received the AZD1222 COVID-19 vaccine.

V and J are TRBV29-1 and TRBJ2-2; D is possibly TRBD1 (6 bases). Germline values: CDR1 SQVTM, CDR2 ANQGSEA. The CDR3 extends over 12 amino acids. V was shortened by 4 bases and J by 6 bases, with 9 bases between the two germline ends. The CDR3 region is CSVATGPGELFF. CDR3 sequence (DNA): TGCAGCGTTGCAACAGGGCCCGGGGAGCTGTTTTTT.

The genes are TRBV6-5 and TRBJ1-5, with 9 positions matching TRBD1. V gave up 6 bases and J gave up 4 bases; unmatched junction bases: 4. CDR3 length: 14 residues. Germline lookup yields CDR1 MNHEY and CDR2 SVGAGI. Here the CDR3 DNA reads TGTGCCAGCAGCCGACAGGGGGAGAATCAGCCCCAGCATTTT. Its protein is CASSRQGENQPQHF.

This clone turned up a few times. V and J are TRBV27 and TRBJ1-2, with TRBD1 matching over 9 bases. The J segment lost 2 bases and the V segment lost 6 bases, leaving 1 base of the junction unmatched. The CDR3 covers 13 residues. Germline CDR1 reads MNHEY; CDR2 reads SMNVEV (reference sequence). CDR3 coding DNA: TGTGCCAGCAGGGGGACAGGGAACTATGGCTACACCTTC. This codes for CASRGTGNYGYTF.

This rearrangement joins TRBV10-3 to TRBJ1-2; D not resolved. V was clipped by 0 bases and J by 4 bases, with 15 bases between them. The CDR3 consists of 16 residues. Germline V lookup: CDR1 ENHRY, CDR2 SYGVKD. As DNA, the CDR3 is TGTGCCATCAGTGAGTCCTTTCAGACACACCCCTATGGCTACACCTTC. This encodes CAISESFQTHPYGYTF.

V usage is TRBV5-1 and J usage is TRBJ2-3; 10 nucleotides agree with TRBD2. CDR3 length equals 15 residues. Germline CDR1 SGHRS, CDR2 YFSETQ. V gave up 4 bases and J gave up 3 bases; unmatched junction bases: 5. The chain's CDR3 is CASSNRTSGTDTQYF. The DNA for the CDR3 is TGCGCCAGCAGCAACCGGACTAGCGGTACAGATACGCAGTATTTT.

The V call is TRBV6-5, the J call TRBJ1-1; D not resolved. Looked up from germline, CDR1 is MNHEY and CDR2 is SVGAGI. The V end was cut by 10 bases, the J end by 6 bases, with 18 bases between. There are 13 residues in the CDR3. CDR3 residues: CATRSEAYPEAFF. The CDR3 DNA reads TGTGCCACACGGTCAGAGGCCTACCCTGAAGCTTTCTTT.

The V gene is TRBV18, the J gene TRBJ1-1; D gene unclear. Germline V gene sequence: CDR1 KGHSH, CDR2 LQKENI. There are 15 residues in the CDR3. The V and J ends lost 6 bases and 3 bases respectively, with 17 bases between them. CDR3 protein: CASSGTNRAYTEAFF. DNA for the CDR3: TGTGCCAGCTCCGGCACAAACAGAGCCTACACTGAAGCTTTCTTT.

The rearrangement links TRBV19 to TRBJ1-1; 7 bases are a match to TRBD1. Germline V gene sequence: CDR1 LNHDA, CDR2 SQIVND (reference sequence). The CDR3 sequence is 15 residues long. The junction had 4 bases not matched to a gene; V was cut back by 0 bases and J by 3 bases. CDR3 protein: CASSIENRGHTEAFF. For the CDR3, the DNA is TGTGCCAGTAGTATAGAGAACAGGGGTCACACTGAAGCTTTCTTT. Full variable domain (missing parts from reference TRBV19 and TRBJ1-1): DGGITQSPKYLFRKEGQNVTLSCEQNLNHDAMYWYRQDPGQGLRLIYYSQIVNDFQKGDIAEGYSVSREKKESFPLTVTSAQKNPTAFYLCASSIENRGHTEAFFGQGTRLTVV.

This clone was seen only a few times. The chain has TRBV5-6 and TRBJ1-2; 11 bases line up with TRBD1. The CDR3 totals 16 residues. CDR1 is SGHDT, CDR2 YYEEEE, per germline. After removal of 0 bases from V and 4 bases from J, the junction contained 5 bases not matched to a gene. CDR3 region: CASSLGRTGGFYGYTF. The CDR3 region has the DNA TGTGCCAGCAGCTTGGGAAGGACAGGGGGCTTCTATGGCTACACCTTC.

The count of this clone is one. V is TRBV2 and J is TRBJ2-4; 8 bases line up with TRBD2. The CDR3 spans 13 residues. CDR1 and CDR2 from the germline V gene are SNHLY and FYNNEI. V gave up 7 bases and J gave up 12 bases; unmatched junction bases: 11. This chain's CDR3 is CASTSGGEAGQYF. The DNA for the CDR3 is TGTGCCAGCACTTCGGGAGGGGAGGCGGGTCAGTACTTC. The entire variable domain, with the rest obtained from reference TRBV2 and TRBJ2-4, is as follows: EPEVTQTPSHQVTQMGQEVILRCVPISNHLYFYWYRQILGQKVEFLVSFYNNEISEKSEIFDDQFSVERPDGSNFTLKIRSTKLEDSAMYFCASTSGGEAGQYFGAGTRLSVL.

For the CDR3, the DNA is TGTGCCAGCGGACATGCTGGAAACACCATATATTTT. Translating it yields CASGHAGNTIYF. V and J are TRBV7-9 and TRBJ1-3; D is perhaps TRBD1 (5 bases). V lost 8 bases, J lost 2 bases, and 7 bases lay in between. CDR1 SEHNR and CDR2 FQNEAQ come from the germline V gene (reference sequence). CDR3 size: 12 residues.

The CDR3 DNA reads TGTGCCAGCAGCTGGAGGGCCGAGCAGTACTTC. Protein product: CASSWRAEQYF. The chain uses TRBV25-1 and TRBJ2-7; tentatively, D is TRBD2 (6 bases). The CDR3 covers 11 residues. Germline CDR1 MGHDK, CDR2 SYGVNS. The V end was cut by 6 bases, the J end by 6 bases, with 9 bases between.

A note on this clone: This sample includes further DNA sequences coding for the same CDR3. This sequence joins TRBV27 and TRBJ2-1; D gene unclear. The CDR3 is made up of 12 amino acids. Trimming removed 1 base from V and 6 bases from J, with 4 bases in between. Germline V gene data show CDR1 as MNHEY and CDR2 as SMNVEV (reference sequence). CDR3 sequence: CASSLLGNEQFF. CDR3 sequence (DNA): TGTGCCAGCAGTTTATTGGGCAATGAGCAGTTCTTC.

The V call is TRBV5-1, the J call TRBJ2-2; 7 bases fit TRBD1. This CDR3 spans 16 amino acids. The germline gives CDR1 SGHRS, CDR2 YFSETQ. V shed 4 bases and J 0 bases; nucleotides not matched to a gene: 6. This CDR3 reads CASSPGTVSNTGELFF. For the CDR3, the DNA is TGCGCCAGCAGCCCTGGGACAGTTTCGAACACCGGGGAGCTGTTTTTT.

This rearrangement joins TRBV7-8 to TRBJ2-7, with 8 bases aligning to TRBD1. The germline V gene has CDR1 SGHVS and CDR2 FQNEAQ. This CDR3 region has 16 residues. J gave up 0 bases and V 1 base, and 5 bases lay outside the gene matches. The CDR3, as DNA: TGTGCCAGCAGCTTAGAGGCAGGGGGCTTCTCCTACGAGCAGTACTTC. It translates to CASSLEAGGFSYEQYF.

The chain links TRBV27 to TRBJ2-7, with TRBD2 identical over 13 bases. Germline V gene sequence: CDR1 MNHEY, CDR2 SMNVEV (reference sequence). The J segment lost 2 bases and the V segment lost 2 bases, leaving 0 bases of the junction unmatched. The CDR3 runs 15 residues. The CDR3 sequence is CASSLGTSGTYEQYF. For the CDR3, the DNA is TGTGCCAGCAGTTTAGGGACTAGCGGGACCTACGAGCAGTACTTC.

The rearrangement links TRBV4-2 to TRBJ2-3; 13 bases match TRBD2. Trimming took 2 bases from V and 4 from J; bases not matched to a gene: 3. CDR3 length equals 16 residues. Germline CDR1 LGHNA, CDR2 YNFKEQ. CDR3 residues: CASSQQGLAGSDTQYF. The CDR3 DNA reads TGTGCCAGCAGCCAACAGGGACTAGCGGGATCAGATACGCAGTATTTT.

The chain uses TRBV3-1 (or the pseudogene TRBV3-2) and TRBJ1-5, with D unresolved. The V gene's germline CDR1 is LGHDT and CDR2 YNNKEL (reference sequence). The CDR3 has 13 amino acids. Trimming left V 2 bases short and J 6 bases short, with 8 bases between. CDR3 DNA: TGTGCCAGCAGCCAAATTGAGGGTCAGCCCCAGCATTTT. This codes for CASSQIEGQPQHF.

This rearrangement joins TRBV2 to TRBJ1-2; 8 bases are a match to TRBD1. Germline CDR1 is SNHLY and CDR2 is FYNNEI. This CDR3 contains 14 residues. V was pared by 7 bases and J by 10 bases, with 14 bases of the junction left unmatched. The CDR3 region is CASTVSMTGEYYTF. CDR3 nucleotide sequence: TGTGCCAGCACCGTATCAATGACAGGGGAATACTACACCTTC. Variable domain in full (rest from reference TRBV2 and TRBJ1-2): EPEVTQTPSHQVTQMGQEVILRCVPISNHLYFYWYRQILGQKVEFLVSFYNNEISEKSEIFDDQFSVERPDGSNFTLKIRSTKLEDSAMYFCASTVSMTGEYYTFGSGTRLTVV.

This chain connects TRBV18 to TRBJ1-5; the D is unclear. CDR1 is KGHSH and CDR2 is LQKENI in the germline V gene. This CDR3 has 13 amino acids. Between the trimmed V and J ends, which lost 3 bases and 6 bases, there was a span of 9 bases. The CDR3 region is CASSPGQTQPQHF. The CDR3 coding sequence is TGTGCCAGCTCACCGGGCCAGACTCAGCCCCAGCATTTT.

The chain carries TRBV13 and TRBJ2-3, with 10 nucleotides matching TRBD2. V trimming: 4 bases; J trimming: 1 base; junction bases outside the gene matches: 11. The CDR3 is 18 amino acids. CDR1 is PRHDT, CDR2 FYEKMQ, per germline (reference sequence). For the CDR3, the DNA is TGTGCCAGCAGCTCCCACCTAGCGGGAGAGGCGGGCACAGATACGCAGTATTTT. Its translation: CASSSHLAGEAGTDTQYF.

The rearrangement links TRBV29-1 to TRBJ1-1; D not certain. Trimming pared 4 bases from V and 1 base from J, leaving 13 bases between. There are 14 residues in the CDR3. Germline V gene data show CDR1 as SQVTM and CDR2 as ANQGSEA. The CDR3 DNA reads as TGCAGCGTTGGATGGGCCACCCCGAACACTGAAGCTTTCTTT. Amino acid sequence: CSVGWATPNTEAFF.

The CDR3 DNA follows: TGTGCCAGCAGTTATCAGACGAACACCGGGGAGCTGTTTTTT. The encoded protein is CASSYQTNTGELFF. The chain has TRBV6-5 and TRBJ2-2; D ambiguous. The CDR3 is 14 residues long. CDR1 is MNHEY, CDR2 SVGAGI, per germline. The ends were cut back, 3 bases at V and 0 bases at J, with 5 bases in the middle.

The rearrangement uses TRBV5-1 and TRBJ2-2; D ambiguous. The germline V gene has CDR1 SGHRS and CDR2 YFSETQ. Trimming pared 5 bases from V and 4 bases from J, leaving 15 bases between. The CDR3 extends over 15 amino acids. The CDR3 DNA follows: TGCGCCAGCAGATTATCCCCAGTGGCCACCGGGGAGCTGTTTTTT. Translating gives CASRLSPVATGELFF.

The V call is TRBV6-6, the J call TRBJ1-4, with D hard to call. The germline CDR1 and CDR2 sequences are MNHNY and SVGAGI (reference sequence). The CDR3 is 16 residues long. V lost 5 bases, J lost 8 bases, and 21 bases lay in between. The CDR3 DNA is TGTGCCAGCAGTACGCCCTGGCACACCGGACGGGAAAAACTGTTTTTT. Protein product: CASSTPWHTGREKLFF.

The chain links TRBV18 to TRBJ1-3; D remains ambiguous. V was trimmed by 2 bases and J by 0 bases, leaving 8 bases between them. The CDR3 is 15 amino acids. Germline V gene data show CDR1 as KGHSH and CDR2 as LQKENI. For the CDR3, the DNA is TGTGCCAGCTCACCAACGGCAGGCTCTGGAAACACCATATATTTT. Translation: CASSPTAGSGNTIYF.

The V call is TRBV7-9, the J call TRBJ2-1; D is ambiguous. The CDR3 totals 15 residues. Germline V gene sequence: CDR1 SEHNR, CDR2 FQNEAQ (reference sequence). The V end was cut by 3 bases, the J end by 4 bases, with 13 bases between. The CDR3 DNA is TGTGCCAGCAGCTTGGTCCGTGGAGCATACAATGAGCAGTTCTTC. Translation gives CASSLVRGAYNEQFF.

The chain has TRBV10-3 and TRBJ2-1; the match to TRBD1 covers 10 bases. The J segment lost 7 bases and the V segment lost 7 bases, leaving 10 bases of the junction unmatched. Germline V lookup: CDR1 ENHRY, CDR2 SYGVKD. This CDR3 has 15 residues. This CDR3 reads CAITRDRGSWNEQFF. CDR3 sequence (DNA): TGTGCCATCACCAGGGACAGGGGTTCTTGGAATGAGCAGTTCTTC.

The V call is TRBV5-1, the J call TRBJ1-5, with 9 bases that match TRBD1. Germline assignment: CDR1 SGHRS and CDR2 YFSETQ. There are 16 residues in the CDR3. V lost 2 bases, J lost 3 bases, and 6 bases stayed unmatched. Here the CDR3 DNA reads TGCGCCAGCAGCTTAGAAGGGACAGGGAACAATCAGCCCCAGCATTTT. Its protein product is CASSLEGTGNNQPQHF.

The V call is TRBV2, the J call TRBJ1-2; D unresolved. Germline V CDR1 and CDR2: SNHLY, FYNNEI. The V end was cut by 8 bases, the J end by 0 bases, with 19 bases between. This CDR3 is built from 16 residues. The CDR3 bases are TGTGCCAGCCGACGTGAGGACTTTATAGCTAACTATGGCTACACCTTC. Residues: CASRREDFIANYGYTF.

The chain couples TRBV7-2 to TRBJ2-5; D gene unclear. Germline assignment: CDR1 SGHTA and CDR2 FQGNSA. The ends were cut back, 2 bases at V and 5 bases at J, with 6 bases in the middle. The CDR3 has 12 residues. CDR3 residues: CASSLYSETQYF. For the CDR3, the DNA is TGTGCCAGCAGCTTATACTCCGAGACCCAGTACTTC.